One and the same sample provided the 31 T cell receptor beta chains below, sequenced in a study of identical twins' blood T cells. TCRdb redid the calling of the 5' RACE reads with MiXCR, one entry per CDR3 protein. There are 400,000 or so distinct CDR3 sequences in the sample; roughly 30% occur only once, and 6.1% lies in the top ten. The specimen was PBMCs. The source of these receptors is a woman aged 18 to 55 in good health.

This clonotype was counted a few times. The V and J genes are TRBV20-1 and TRBJ1-1; tentatively, D is TRBD1 (5 bases). The length of the CDR3 is 12 residues. V shed 7 bases and J shed 8 bases, with 17 bases lying between them. CDR1 and CDR2 from the germline V gene are DFQATT and SNEGSKA (reference sequence). The DNA of the CDR3 is TGCAGTGTAGAACCTGAGGGGCTCGAAGCTTTCTTT. It codes for CSVEPEGLEAFF.

The chain links TRBV2 to TRBJ1-2; no clear D gene. The germline V and J ends were trimmed by 9 bases and 0 bases, with 17 bases remaining between them. The CDR3 extends over 15 amino acids. Germline loops: CDR1 SNHLY, CDR2 FYNNEI. The CDR3 loop reads CASEESLPSNYGYTF. The DNA for the CDR3 is TGTGCCAGTGAGGAGAGTCTCCCCTCTAACTATGGCTACACCTTC.

This chain links TRBV14 with TRBJ1-2; the match to TRBD1 covers 8 bases. J was trimmed by 3 bases and V by 1 base; bases with no gene match: 1. Germline V gene sequence: CDR1 SGHDN, CDR2 FVKESK. The CDR3 runs 14 residues. For the CDR3, the DNA is TGTGCCAGCAGCCAAGCGACAGGGGACTATGGCTACACCTTC. This translates into CASSQATGDYGYTF.

The V gene is TRBV12-3 or TRBV12-4, the J gene TRBJ2-1; 7 nucleotides line up with TRBD2. CDR3 length equals 18 residues. Losses at the gene ends were 2 bases for V and 6 bases for J; bases not matched to a gene: 16. This CDR3 reads CASSLRSVGGPIGNEQFF. The CDR3 nucleotides are TGTGCCAGCAGTTTAAGGTCGGTGGGAGGGCCCATCGGCAATGAGCAGTTCTTC.

This clonotype was counted a few times. The rearrangement uses TRBV9 and TRBJ2-1, with 8 bases lining up with TRBD2. The CDR3 is 15 residues long. With 0 bases clipped from V and 8 bases from J, the junction kept 7 bases outside the gene matches. Germline V gene lookup returns CDR1 SGDLS and CDR2 YYNGEE. CDR3 sequence reads: CASSVDGGASDEQFF. As DNA, the CDR3 is TGTGCCAGCAGCGTAGACGGGGGGGCCTCTGATGAGCAGTTCTTC.

The CDR3 DNA reads TGCAGCGCCTCGCTTTGGGGGAACACTGAAGCTTTCTTT. It translates to CSASLWGNTEAFF. The rearrangement links TRBV29-1 to TRBJ1-1; D not certain. Trimming removed 7 bases from V and 1 base from J, with 13 bases in between. This CDR3 contains 13 residues. Germline values: CDR1 SQVTM, CDR2 ANQGSEA.

This clonotype has more than one count but fewer than ten. The junction and the germline gene differ at one end; a read error may be behind it. The chain carries TRBV2 and TRBJ2-3; D remains unclear. The CDR3 spans 12 residues. Germline V gene sequence: CDR1 SNHLY, CDR2 FYNNEI. CDR3 residues: CASREEGDTQYF. In nucleotides, the CDR3 is TGTGCCAGCAGGGAAGAAGGAGATACGCAGTATTTT.

This clonotype turned up a few times. CDR3 region: CASVTGSSNQPQHF. In DNA, the CDR3 is TGTGCCAGCGTCACAGGGTCGAGCAATCAGCCCCAGCATTTT. The chain carries TRBV25-1 and TRBJ1-5; maybe TRBD1 (6 bases). V lost 8 bases and J 1 base, leaving 12 bases between the germline ends. Germline V gene lookup returns CDR1 MGHDK and CDR2 SYGVNS. The CDR3 runs 14 residues.

V and J are TRBV20-1 and TRBJ1-2; D is ambiguous. This CDR3 is 14 amino acids long. The germline V gene has CDR1 DFQATT and CDR2 SNEGSKA (reference sequence). V lost 1 base and J lost 0, with 9 bases in between. The CDR3 loop is CSARVRKANYGYTF. In DNA form, the CDR3 reads TGCAGTGCTAGAGTAAGGAAAGCTAACTATGGCTACACCTTC.

This clonotype showed up just a few times. CDR3: CSARSVTSDDNEQFF. The CDR3 DNA reads as TGCAGTGCTAGGTCAGTGACTAGCGACGACAATGAGCAGTTCTTC. The chain employs TRBV20-1 and TRBJ2-1; 8 positions match TRBD2. The CDR3 is made up of 15 amino acids. V was pared by 3 bases and J by 5 bases, with 9 bases of the junction left unmatched. Germline CDR1 is DFQATT and CDR2 is SNEGSKA (reference sequence).

The rearrangement links TRBV25-1 to TRBJ2-7; the D is unclear. CDR3 length: 12 residues. The germline V gene has CDR1 MGHDK and CDR2 SYGVNS. The V end lost 7 bases, the J end lost 0 bases, and 7 bases lay between the germline ends. The CDR3 loop reads CASMGLSYEQYF. The DNA of the CDR3 is TGTGCCAGCATGGGCCTCTCCTACGAGCAGTACTTC.

The CDR3 is CSAKFYGYTF. The DNA of the CDR3 is TGCAGTGCTAAGTTCTATGGCTACACCTTC. The rearrangement uses TRBV20-1 and TRBJ1-2; D not certain. This CDR3 region has 10 residues. Germline V gives CDR1 DFQATT, CDR2 SNEGSKA (reference sequence). The V end lost 4 bases, the J end lost 4 bases, and 4 bases lay between the germline ends.

The sample holds a few counts of this clonotype. The chain joins TRBV11-3 to TRBJ1-2; D may be TRBD1 (5 bases). CDR3 length: 13 amino acids. Per germline, CDR1 SGHNT and CDR2 YENEEA. V lost 6 bases and J lost 4, with 12 bases in between. The CDR3 coding sequence is TGTGCCAGCAGTCTTCGGGACCTCTATGGCTACACCTTC. It encodes CASSLRDLYGYTF.

The chain employs TRBV11-2 and TRBJ1-1, with D unresolved. Germline values: CDR1 SGHAT, CDR2 FQNNGV. This CDR3 is 15 amino acids long. V lost 1 base and J lost 2, with 11 bases in between. The CDR3 spells CASSLGQPGNTEAFF. The CDR3 region has the DNA TGTGCCAGCAGCTTAGGGCAGCCAGGCAACACTGAAGCTTTCTTT. Using reference TRBV11-2 and TRBJ1-1 for the parts outside the CDR3, the full variable domain is EAGVAQSPRYKIIEKRQSVAFWCNPISGHATLYWYQQILGQGPKLLIQFQNNGVVDDSQLPKDRFSAERLKGVDSTLKIQPAKLEDSAVYLCASSLGQPGNTEAFFGQGTRLTVV.

This chain links TRBV27 with TRBJ1-5; D is uncertain. The CDR3 sequence is 15 residues long. V dropped 5 bases and J dropped 0 bases, with 11 bases sitting between them. Germline CDR1 and CDR2: MNHEY and SMNVEV (reference sequence). DNA for the CDR3: TGTGCCAGCAGTCTCCGAGGGTTTAGCAATCAGCCCCAGCATTTT. Translation gives CASSLRGFSNQPQHF.

J is TRBJ2-1 and V is TRBV11-3; 7 positions agree with TRBD1. V gave up 2 bases and J gave up 6 bases; unmatched junction bases: 4. CDR3 length: 14 amino acids. Germline V lookup: CDR1 SGHNT, CDR2 YENEEA. The CDR3 nucleotides read TGTGCCAGCAGCTTAACGGGACAGTTCAATGAGCAGTTCTTC. Its translation: CASSLTGQFNEQFF.

In the case of this clonotype: One junction end does not reproduce the germline sequence, and a read error may be involved. This rearrangement joins TRBV3-1 to TRBJ1-1; D is ambiguous. Germline values: CDR1 LGHDT, CDR2 YNNKEL (reference sequence). The CDR3 totals 16 residues. The CDR3 DNA reads as TGTGCCAGCAGACAAGGGTGGCTGGTTATGAACACTGAAGCTTTCTTT. Its translation: CASRQGWLVMNTEAFF.

This clonotype came up a few times. This chain joins TRBV19 and TRBJ1-2; 8 bases align to TRBD1. The length of the CDR3 is 14 residues. V lost 4 bases to trimming and J lost 4 bases; unmatched junction nucleotides: 5. Per germline, CDR1 LNHDA and CDR2 SQIVND (reference sequence). CDR3 in DNA: TGTGCCAGTAGTAGGGGACAGGAGTTCTATGGCTACACCTTC. It translates to CASSRGQEFYGYTF.

Of note for this clonotype: A read error may produce the germline difference seen at one junction end. The chain carries TRBV20-1 and TRBJ1-5; D is perhaps TRBD1 (5 bases). The CDR3 totals 14 residues. Germline CDR1 and CDR2: DFQATT and SNEGSKA (reference sequence). The CDR3 DNA reads as TGCAGTTCTAGAGGGGTAATTGGCAATCAGCCCCAGCATTTT. The encoded protein is CSSRGVIGNQPQHF.

This clonotype turned up a few times. This sequence joins TRBV6-2 or TRBV6-3 and TRBJ2-3; TRBD2 matches 7 bases. The germline V gene has CDR1 MNHEY and CDR2 SVGEGT. J was trimmed by 4 bases and V by 2 bases; bases with no gene match: 6. CDR3 length: 15 amino acids. In DNA form, the CDR3 reads TGTGCCAGCAGTTACGGCGGGAGTGATTCAGATACGCAGTATTTT. This translates into CASSYGGSDSDTQYF.

This clonotype has at least ten counts. The J gene is TRBJ2-2, the V gene TRBV20-1; D uncertain. The germline V gene has CDR1 DFQATT and CDR2 SNEGSKA (reference sequence). The V end lost 7 bases, the J end lost 2 bases, and 17 bases lay between the germline ends. This CDR3 region has 15 residues. Written as DNA, the CDR3 is TGCAGTGTTCCTAGACCAAGATCTAACACCGGGGAGCTGTTTTTT. Translated, it gives CSVPRPRSNTGELFF.

This clonotype was observed a few times. This chain links TRBV20-1 with TRBJ1-1; D gene ambiguous. Germline lookup yields CDR1 DFQATT and CDR2 SNEGSKA (reference sequence). The CDR3 totals 12 residues. V was cut by 5 bases and J by 8 bases, with 15 bases left in between. The CDR3 sequence: CSALPPLQEAFF. The CDR3 DNA sequence: TGCAGTGCTCTCCCGCCCCTGCAGGAAGCTTTCTTT.

Only a few counts were recorded for this clonotype. The J gene is TRBJ2-7, the V gene TRBV11-1, with a possible D match to TRBD2 (5 bases). This CDR3 has 16 amino acids. The germline gives CDR1 SGHAT, CDR2 FQDESV (reference sequence). V lost 9 bases to trimming and J lost 4 bases, with 25 bases between them. The CDR3 spells CARKGRGSLVLYEQYF. The CDR3 region has the DNA TGTGCCAGAAAAGGCCGAGGGAGCCTAGTACTTTACGAGCAGTACTTC. The full variable domain, with the rest looked up from reference TRBV11-1 and TRBJ2-7, is EAEVAQSPRYKITEKSQAVAFWCDPISGHATLYWYRQILGQGPELLVQFQDESVVDDSQLPKDRFSAERLKGVDSTLKIQPAELGDSAMYLCARKGRGSLVLYEQYFGPGTRLTVT.

This clonotype was observed many times. CDR3 coding DNA: TGCAGCGGTACTAAGAGCTCCTATAATTCACCCCTCCACTTT. Protein: CSGTKSSYNSPLHF. This chain connects TRBV29-1 to TRBJ1-6; no definite D call. Germline CDR1 SQVTM, CDR2 ANQGSEA. V gave up 7 bases and J gave up 0 bases, with 10 bases separating them. This CDR3 has 14 residues.

This clonotype came up once. At one boundary the junction diverges from the germline segment, which might be a read error. The J gene is TRBJ1-2, the V gene TRBV6-6; perhaps TRBD1 as D (5 bases). Germline V gene lookup returns CDR1 MNHNY and CDR2 SVGAGI (reference sequence). This CDR3 comprises 11 residues. Here the CDR3 reads CAGSFRQSYTF. The CDR3 DNA follows: TGTGCCGGCAGTTTTCGACAGAGCTACACCTTC.

V gene TRBV3-1 combines with J gene TRBJ1-3; D ambiguous. Between the trimmed V and J ends, which lost 0 bases and 1 base, there was a span of 10 bases. Germline CDR1 is LGHDT and CDR2 is YNNKEL (reference sequence). This CDR3 has 16 amino acids. The CDR3 loop is CASSQDPGLSGNTIYF. In nucleotides, the CDR3 is TGTGCCAGCAGCCAAGATCCCGGACTTTCTGGAAACACCATATATTTT.

In this sample, this clonotype is medium-sized. The rearrangement joins TRBV5-1 to TRBJ2-7; D not certain. The CDR3 has 13 residues. Germline lookup yields CDR1 SGHRS and CDR2 YFSETQ. The V gene lost 4 bases and the J gene lost 3 bases, with 11 bases spanning the gap. In DNA, the CDR3 is TGCGCCAGCAGCACCCTTATTGGCTACGAGCAGTACTTC. Translating gives CASSTLIGYEQYF. Complete variable domain (other parts from reference TRBV5-1 and TRBJ2-7): KAGVTQTPRYLIKTRGQQVTLSCSPISGHRSVSWYQQTPGQGLQFLFEYFSETQRNKGNFPGRFSGRQFSNSRSEMNVSTLELGDSALYLCASSTLIGYEQYFGPGTRLTVT.

The chain links TRBV3-1 to TRBJ2-2, with TRBD2 matching over 15 bases. Germline V gene data show CDR1 as LGHDT and CDR2 as YNNKEL (reference sequence). The length of the CDR3 is 21 residues. Trimming took 0 bases from V and 1 from J; bases not matched to a gene: 9. Here the CDR3 reads CASSQDSRTSGGALNTGELFF. The DNA of the CDR3 is TGTGCCAGCAGCCAAGATTCCCGGACTAGCGGGGGGGCGTTGAACACCGGGGAGCTGTTTTTT.

The sample holds a few counts of this clonotype. The chain couples TRBV5-1 to TRBJ1-3, with 7 bases lining up with TRBD1. CDR1 and CDR2 from the germline V gene are SGHRS and YFSETQ. The V segment lost 4 bases and the J segment 4 bases; nucleotides outside the gene matches: 5. There are 14 residues in the CDR3. In DNA form, the CDR3 reads TGCGCCAGCAGCCGGGACAGCGCCGGAAACACCATATATTTT. It is translated as CASSRDSAGNTIYF.

This clonotype has only a few counts. The V call is TRBV5-6, the J call TRBJ1-1; possible D gene TRBD1, 5 bases. V was trimmed by 1 base and J by 4 bases, leaving 17 bases between them. This CDR3 spans 16 amino acids. Germline CDR1 reads SGHDT; CDR2 reads YYEEEE. The CDR3 here is CASSLISAGGGTEAFF. The CDR3 region has the DNA TGTGCCAGCAGCTTGATTTCTGCTGGGGGAGGCACTGAAGCTTTCTTT. Full variable domain (remainder filled in from reference TRBV5-6 and TRBJ1-1): DAGVTQSPTHLIKTRGQQVTLRCSPKSGHDTVSWYQQALGQGPQFIFQYYEEEERQRGNFPDRFSGHQFPNYSSELNVNALLLGDSALYLCASSLISAGGGTEAFFGQGTRLTVV.

This sequence joins TRBV6-2 or TRBV6-3 and TRBJ2-7; no firm D call. Trimming cost V 5 bases and J 3 bases, with 5 bases left between them. Germline V CDR1 and CDR2: MNHEY, SVGEGT. The CDR3 contains 11 residues. CDR3 protein: CASSAYYEQYF. CDR3 coding DNA: TGTGCCAGCAGTGCCTACTACGAGCAGTACTTC.